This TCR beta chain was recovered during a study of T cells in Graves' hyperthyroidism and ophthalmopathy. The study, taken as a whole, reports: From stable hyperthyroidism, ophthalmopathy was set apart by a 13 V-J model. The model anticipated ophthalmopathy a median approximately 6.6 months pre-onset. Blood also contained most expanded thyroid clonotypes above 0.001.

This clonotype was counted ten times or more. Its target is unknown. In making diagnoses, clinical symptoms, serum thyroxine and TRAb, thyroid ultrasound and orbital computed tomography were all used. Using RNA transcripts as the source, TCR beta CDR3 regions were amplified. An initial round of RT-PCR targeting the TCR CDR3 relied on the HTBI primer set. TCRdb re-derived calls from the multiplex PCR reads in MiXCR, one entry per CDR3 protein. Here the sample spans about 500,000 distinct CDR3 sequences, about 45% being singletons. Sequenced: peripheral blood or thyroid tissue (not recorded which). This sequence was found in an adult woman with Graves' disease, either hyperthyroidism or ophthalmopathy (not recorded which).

The DNA of the CDR3 is TGTGCCAGCAGTTTCCGGGAGGACTATGGCTACACCTTC. Amino acids: CASSFREDYGYTF. The V call is TRBV6-2 or TRBV6-3, the J call TRBJ1-2; D is ambiguous. The germline V gene encodes CDR1 MNHEY and CDR2 SVGEGT. The V end was cut by 4 bases, the J end by 3 bases, with 9 bases between. This CDR3 is 13 amino acids long.